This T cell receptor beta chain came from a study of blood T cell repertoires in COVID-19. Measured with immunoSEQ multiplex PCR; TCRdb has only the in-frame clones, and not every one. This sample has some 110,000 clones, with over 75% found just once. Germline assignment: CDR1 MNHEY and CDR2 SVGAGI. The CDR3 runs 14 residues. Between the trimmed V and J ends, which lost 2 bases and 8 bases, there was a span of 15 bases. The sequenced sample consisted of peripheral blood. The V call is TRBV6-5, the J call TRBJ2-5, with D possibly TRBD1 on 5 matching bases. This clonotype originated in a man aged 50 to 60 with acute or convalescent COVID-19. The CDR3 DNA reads TGTGCCAGCAGTTACGGCCCCTCCACAGGAACCCAGTACTTC. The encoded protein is CASSYGPSTGTQYF.